These 5 T cell receptor beta chains were all obtained from the same sample, sequenced in a study of blood T cell repertoires in COVID-19. Generated by immunoSEQ multiplex PCR, the TCRdb table keeps only in-frame clones and is missing some. The sample has approximately 120,000 clones, around 78% seen once. Sequencing input: peripheral blood. The receptors derive from a woman aged 60 to 75 with acute or convalescent COVID-19.

The chain combines TRBV5-6 with TRBJ1-2; D remains unclear. V was cut by 1 base and J by 4 bases, with 5 bases left in between. Germline V lookup: CDR1 SGHDT, CDR2 YYEEEE. CDR3 length: 12 residues. For the CDR3, the DNA is TGTGCCAGCAGCTTGACAAGCTATGGCTACACCTTC. Its protein product is CASSLTSYGYTF.

This clone occurred a few times. The CDR3: CASTLDSPLHF. DNA for the CDR3: TGTGCCAGCACCCTAGATTCACCCCTCCACTTT. This chain joins TRBV6-5 and TRBJ1-6; no clear D. Germline V gene lookup returns CDR1 MNHEY and CDR2 SVGAGI. Between the trimmed V and J ends, which lost 7 bases and 8 bases, there was a span of 6 bases. The CDR3 is 11 amino acids.

The chain carries TRBV10-2 and TRBJ1-6, with 8 bases that match TRBD1. CDR3 length equals 14 residues. V lost 7 bases, J lost 7 bases, and 6 bases stayed unmatched. CDR1 and CDR2 (germline): WSHSY, SAAADI. The CDR3 region is CASTDRAGNSPLHF. The CDR3 DNA reads as TGCGCCAGCACGGACAGGGCGGGGAATTCACCCCTCCACTTT.

This chain uses TRBV6-5 with TRBJ1-2, with TRBD1 identical over 7 bases. The CDR3 runs to 13 residues. Looked up from germline, CDR1 is MNHEY and CDR2 is SVGAGI. Trimming removed 5 bases from V and 7 bases from J; junction bases left unmatched: 7. The CDR3 reads CASSKTGPAGYTF. The DNA for the CDR3 is TGTGCCAGCAGTAAGACAGGGCCAGCTGGCTACACCTTC.

The rearrangement links TRBV19 to TRBJ2-1; D perhaps matches TRBD1 (6 bases). This CDR3 region has 17 residues. Germline CDR1 LNHDA, CDR2 SQIVND (reference sequence). The V gene lost 4 bases and the J gene lost 0 bases, with 16 bases spanning the gap. CDR3 DNA sequence: TGTGCCAGTAGTACCTCCCACAGGGAACCCTCCTACAATGAGCAGTTCTTC. Its protein product is CASSTSHREPSYNEQFF.